This record concerns one T cell receptor (beta chain) sequence. Its specificity is unknown. The CDR3 covers 15 residues. Trimming left V 5 bases short and J 3 bases short, with 14 bases between. Germline V gene sequence: CDR1 LGHNA, CDR2 YNFKEQ. These data are taken from a study of T cells after yellow fever vaccination. TCRdb reprocessed the 5' RACE reads with MiXCR, giving one entry per CDR3 protein. Of some 160,000 distinct CDR3 sequences in the sample, 5.5% to 7.5% were seen once. General study findings and limits: Once the booster was given, most primary-vaccination clones reappeared, at 95% to 98% for CD4 and more than 85% for CD8.

The starting material was CD4+ T cells sorted from PBMCs, obtained 5 to 6 days after the first yellow fever vaccination. The chain employs TRBV4-2 and TRBJ2-4, with no clear D. The sequence derives from a man between 18 and 29 years old who received the YFV17D yellow fever vaccine. DNA for the CDR3: TGTGCCAGCAGCGCAGAAGGAGATCTCAAAAACATTCAGTACTTC. Translation gives CASSAEGDLKNIQYF.